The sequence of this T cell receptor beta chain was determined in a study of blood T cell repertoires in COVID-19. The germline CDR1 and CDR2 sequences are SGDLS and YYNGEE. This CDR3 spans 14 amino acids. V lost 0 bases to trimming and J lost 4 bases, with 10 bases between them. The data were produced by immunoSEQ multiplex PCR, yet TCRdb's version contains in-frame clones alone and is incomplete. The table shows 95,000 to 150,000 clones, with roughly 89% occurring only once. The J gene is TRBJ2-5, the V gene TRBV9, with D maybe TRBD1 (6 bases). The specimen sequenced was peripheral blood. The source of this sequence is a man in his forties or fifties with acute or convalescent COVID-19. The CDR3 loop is CASSVAGQRETQYF. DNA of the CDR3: TGTGCCAGCAGCGTAGCCGGACAGCGAGAGACCCAGTACTTC.